These T cell receptor beta chains were read from a single sample in a study of tumor-infiltrating lymphocytes in primary liver carcinoma. TCRdb ran MiXCR on the multiplex PCR reads and lists one entry per CDR3 protein. The sample carries under 200,000 distinct CDR3 sequences, about 82% recorded once. The sequenced sample consisted of tumor tissue from primary liver carcinoma. The origin of the receptors is a man aged 35 to 55 with primary liver carcinoma and hepatitis B virus infection. CDR3s include the opening cysteine and the closing phenylalanine or tryptophan. A D gene is named only where the DNA matches it firmly. Clone size appears in some rows only: once, few, many, or a class for an expanded clone.

>.|TRBV11-2|TRBD2|TRBJ2-1
CASIPRPLAADSDEQFF
TGTGCCAGCATCCCACGACCACTAGCGGCAGATAGTGATGAGCAGTTCTTC
>.|TRBV6-6|.|TRBJ2-3
CASSYEAATIDTQYF
TGTGCCAGCAGTTACGAAGCGGCAACAATAGATACGCAGTATTTT
>many|TRBV7-9|.|TRBJ1-1
CASRSDTNEAFF
TGTGCCAGCAGATCCGACACGAATGAAGCTTTCTTT
>.|TRBV6-6|.|TRBJ1-1
CDSSFQGNTEVFF
TGTGACAGCAGTTTCCAGGGGAACACTGAAGTTTTCTTT
>.|TRBV11-2|.|TRBJ1-4
CASSLGRGAEKLFF
TGTGCTAGCAGCCTCGGACGGGGGGCGGAAAAACTGTTTTTT
>.|TRBV12-3/TRBV12-4|.|TRBJ2-1
CASTWNNEQFF
TGTGCCAGCACCTGGAACAATGAGCAGTTCTTC
>.|TRBV6-5|.|TRBJ2-2
CASSHQDTEELLF
TGTGCCAGCAGTCACCAGGACACCGAGGAGCTGCTTTTT
>.|TRBV6-2/TRBV6-3|.|TRBJ2-1
CASSNSRDRSYNEQFF
TGTGCCAGCAGTAACAGCAGGGACCGTTCCTACAATGAGCAGTTCTTC
>.|TRBV6-1|.|TRBJ2-7
CASLNTELRYEQYF
TGTGCCAGCCTCAATACGGAGTTAAGATACGAGCAGTACTTC
>.|TRBV29-1|.|TRBJ2-2
CNVGLGWGITGELFF
TGCAACGTTGGTTTAGGGTGGGGGATAACCGGGGAGCTGTTTTTT
>.|TRBV10-3|.|TRBJ2-1
CAISEPGTVGAGNLNEQFF
.
>.|TRBV11-1|.|TRBJ2-3
CANSSGGSSVEARTDSQYF
TGTGCCAACAGCTCTGGGGGAAGCTCTGTTGAAGCCCGCACAGATTCGCAGTATTTT
>many|TRBV28|.|TRBJ2-1
CASSSILDEQFF
TGTGCCAGCAGTTCCATACTGGATGAGCAGTTCTTC
>.|TRBV6-1|.|TRBJ2-5
CVCSEGGWKETQYF
TGTGTCTGCAGTGAGGGCGGGTGGAAAGAGACCCAGTACTTC
>.|TRBV6-5|TRBD1|TRBJ2-7
CASRGTGKYEQYF
TGTGCCAGCAGGGGGACAGGCAAGTACGAGCAATACTTC
>.|TRBV29-1|TRBD1|TRBJ1-1
CGVEDLNGTGTGADTEPFF
TGCGGCGTTGAAGATCTTAATGGGACAGGGACGGGGGCGGACACTGAACCTTTCTTT